Given below is one T cell receptor (beta chain) in context. Its antigen is still unknown. Assay: immunoSEQ multiplex PCR; the TCRdb copy retains only in-frame clones and omits some. The table records 9,200 or so clones, over 60% of them present only once. The record originates from a study of siplizumab effects on memory and regulatory T cells. Study findings and constraints: Naive or memory phenotype was unassignable for roughly 75-95% of proliferating CD4+ or CD8+ clones. The alloresponse seemed to draw substantially on naive T cells, which appeared more diverse than memory cells. Sequences below about 10^-5 frequency were poorly captured. As a result, only a minor fraction of alloreactive clones mapped to unstimulated subsets. Among mappable alloreactive CD4+ clones, the Treg-derived fraction averaged 68.8% with siplizumab versus about 25% in controls.

The CDR3 extends over 14 amino acids. Germline lookup yields CDR1 MNHEY and CDR2 SVGAGI. V was clipped by 6 bases and J by 0 bases, with 11 bases between them. This clonotype was sampled from a human donor in good health. Material for sequencing was effector memory CD8+ T cells sorted from blood. Subset meaning: unstimulated CD8+ effector memory T cells. The chain uses TRBV6-5 and TRBJ1-1, with D hard to call. CDR3 in amino acids: CASSLQIMNTEAFF. DNA for the CDR3: TGTGCCAGCAGCTTACAGATTATGAACACTGAAGCTTTCTTT.